The clone carrying this TCR beta chain was seen a handful of times. Its target is not known. TCRdb independently ran MiXCR on the 5' RACE reads; one entry per CDR3 protein. The table includes about 470,000 distinct CDR3 sequences, around a quarter detected once. Germline V gene sequence: CDR1 SQVTM, CDR2 ANQGSEA. Trimming at V came to 4 bases and at J to 3 bases, leaving 4 bases not matched to a gene. This CDR3 has 13 residues. This entry belongs to a study of T-cell memory formation after mild COVID-19. Study-wide results and caveats: Clones contracting day 15 to 85 were balanced CD4/CD8; later expanders leaned CD4+. Largely, contracting CD4+ clones fell within CM and EM, and contracting CD8+ clones within EMRA.

Sequencing used PBMCs or a T cell subset sorted from them (not recorded which). V gene TRBV29-1 combines with J gene TRBJ2-3, with TRBD2 matching over 7 bases. This clonotype was sampled from an adult woman who had mild COVID-19 (a few samples of this study predate the infection). Cell type and time point are not known. Written as DNA, the CDR3 is TGCAGCGTTGTGGGGAGGGAAACAGATACGCAGTATTTT. Its translation is CSVVGRETDTQYF.